The 21 T cell receptor gamma chains presented below share a single source sample, sequenced in a study of γδ T cells in repeated Plasmodium falciparum infection. TCRdb made new clone calls on the multiplex PCR reads using CATT. The sample shows approximately 26,000 gamma-chain clones, 3% of them seen only once. Flow sorting of PBMC yielded separate Vgamma9/Vdelta2+ and Vdelta2-negative gammadelta T cell populations for bulk repertoire analysis. The sample comprised gamma-delta T cells from blood. The receptor source for this set is a pool of human donors (malaria-infected and uninfected, not separated).

Concerning this clone: TCRdb has a much larger clone's protein, which differs at residue 8 from the translation of this DNA, likely because of a read error; what is shown is the protein translated from the DNA. The rearrangement uses TRGV5 and TRGJ1 or TRGJ2. This CDR3 has 11 residues. V trimming: 3 bases; J trimming: 13 bases; junction bases outside the gene matches: 9. The germline V gene encodes CDR1 VINAFY and CDR2 YDVSNSKD. The CDR3 coding sequence is TGTGCCACCTGGGACGGCCCAGATAAACTCTTT. It is translated as CATWDGPDKLF.

This clone was counted ten times or more. This DNA's translation differs at residue 13 from TCRdb's protein, which comes from a much larger clone; a read error is likely, and the protein shown is translated from the DNA. This sequence joins TRGV9 and TRGJP. The J gene, missing from TCRdb, was assigned here through DNA to germline matching. CDR3 length equals 16 residues. Germline assignment: CDR1 GITISATS and CDR2 ISYDGTV (reference sequence). The CDR3 sequence is CALWSPQELGKKVKVF. CDR3 DNA: TGTGCCTTGTGGAGCCCCCAAGAGTTGGGCAAAAAAGTCAAGGTATTT.

Concerning this clone itself: A far larger clone is just one base off, so this is likely a read error. Other nucleotide sequences in the sample specify the same CDR3. No call exists for the J gene, whereas the V gene is TRGV9. Germline CDR1 GITISATS, CDR2 ISYDGTV (reference sequence). The CDR3 has 11 amino acids. The CDR3 is CALWGIIKKLF. The CDR3 DNA is TGTGCCTTGTGGGGGATAATTAAGAAGCTCTTT.

At least ten counts were recorded for this clone. TCRdb's entry gives the protein of a much larger clone, which mismatches this DNA's translation at residue 4, likely from a read error; the protein reported here is translated from the DNA. The chain recombines TRGV9 with TRGJP. Germline V lookup: CDR1 GITISATS, CDR2 ISYDGTV (reference sequence). The CDR3 extends over 15 amino acids. Trimming cost V 9 bases and J 4 bases; bases outside gene matches: 6. As DNA, the CDR3 is TGTGCCTTGCGGTCTCAAGAGTTGGGCAAAAAAATCAAGGTATTT. This sequence encodes CALRSQELGKKIKVF.

Comments on this clone: TCRdb's listed protein matches a much larger clone and diverges from this DNA's translation at residue 3, likely through a read error; the protein shown comes from the DNA. The gene calls are TRGV3 and TRGJ1 or TRGJ2. TCRdb supplies no J gene; here it was assigned by aligning the nucleotide sequence to germline. Germline V gene sequence: CDR1 VTNTFY, CDR2 YDVSTARD (reference sequence). CDR3 length: 15 residues. Here the CDR3 reads CAAWDSARGLYKKLF. CDR3 bases: TGTGCCGCCTGGGACTCAGCACGCGGGTTGTATAAGAAACTCTTT.

At least ten counts were recorded for this clone. This may come from a read error, since a much larger clone is one base off. Additional DNA sequences in this sample encode the identical CDR3. This chain uses TRGV9 with TRGJP. Germline CDR1 and CDR2: GITISATS and ISYDGTV (reference sequence). The CDR3 spans 17 residues. V dropped 0 bases and J dropped 3; count of bases not matched to a gene: 2. The CDR3 here is CALWEVLQELGKKIKVF. CDR3 DNA: TGTGCCTTGTGGGAGGTGTTGCAAGAGTTGGGCAAAAAAATCAAGGTATTT.

Many counts were recorded for this clone. The protein that TCRdb holds for this DNA derives from a much larger clone and differs from the translated DNA at residue 15, which likely indicates a read error; the protein shown here is translated from the DNA. TRGV9 is the V gene, and the J gene was not called. The CDR3 is made up of 17 amino acids. Germline V CDR1 and CDR2: GITISATS, ISYDGTV (reference sequence). The CDR3 is CALWDQPNYTNYYKELF. DNA for the CDR3: TGTGCCTTGTGGGACCAGCCGAACTACACAAATTATTATAAGGAACTCTTT.

The genes are TRGV9 and TRGJ1 or TRGJ2. Matching the DNA to germline supplied the J gene, which TCRdb does not give. This CDR3 spans 19 amino acids. Germline CDR1 GITISATS, CDR2 ISYDGTV (reference sequence). V trimming: 0 bases; J trimming: 0 bases; junction bases outside the gene matches: 17. The DNA for the CDR3 is TGTGCCTTGTGGGAGGTGCACGCCTACTACTTGCAGAATTATTATAAGAAACTCTTT. Amino acids: CALWEVHAYYLQNYYKKLF.

This clone was found many times. A far larger clone is off by one base, so a read error is likely. Other DNA variants within this sample encode the same CDR3. The DNA for the CDR3 is TGTGCCTTATACCCGAATTATTATAAGAAACTCTTT. This sequence encodes CALYPNYYKKLF. The rearrangement uses TRGV9 and TRGJ1 or TRGJ2. TCRdb is silent on the J gene; assignment here came from matching the DNA to germline. CDR1 GITISATS and CDR2 ISYDGTV come from the germline V gene (reference sequence). Unmatched junction bases numbered 6, after V lost 10 bases and J lost 0 bases. The CDR3 loop spans 12 amino acids.

This clone appeared many times. The protein given by TCRdb reflects a much larger clone and differs at residue 3 from this DNA's translation, likely from a read error; the protein shown is the DNA's translation. This chain uses TRGV3 with TRGJP2. Germline CDR1 and CDR2: VTNTFY and YDVSTARD (reference sequence). The CDR3 runs 13 residues. CDR3 sequence reads: CAAWRYSDWIKTF. Written as DNA, the CDR3 is TGTGCCGCCTGGCGTTATAGTGATTGGATCAAGACGTTT.

This clone appeared many times. A read error likely explains why the TCRdb protein, taken from a much larger clone, differs from this DNA's translation at residue 3; the protein shown is translated from the DNA. The chain joins TRGV9 to TRGJ1 or TRGJ2. TCRdb gives no J gene; it was assigned here by matching the DNA to germline. Germline loops: CDR1 GITISATS, CDR2 ISYDGTV (reference sequence). The CDR3 runs 13 residues. The CDR3 sequence: CASWEVPLYKKLF. In DNA form, the CDR3 reads TGTGCCTCGTGGGAGGTGCCATTGTATAAGAAACTCTTT.

This clone came up a few times. The protein recorded in TCRdb matches a much larger clone and deviates from this DNA's translation at residue 4, suggesting a read error; the protein here is obtained by translating the DNA. V usage is TRGV3 and J usage is TRGJ1 or TRGJ2. This CDR3 has 13 residues. Per the germline V gene, CDR1 is VTNTFY and CDR2 is YDVSTARD (reference sequence). This chain's CDR3 is CATCDRQNYKKLF. DNA for the CDR3: TGTGCCACCTGTGACAGGCAGAATTATAAGAAACTCTTT.

This clone was seen many times. TCRdb attributes to this sequence the protein of a much larger clone, which differs from the DNA translation at residue 4; a read error is likely, and the protein displayed is translated from the DNA. This chain joins TRGV3 and TRGJ1 or TRGJ2. The J gene, absent from TCRdb, was called here by matching the DNA to germline. Germline V gene data show CDR1 as VTNTFY and CDR2 as YDVSTARD (reference sequence). This CDR3 is built from 9 residues. V was pared by 8 bases and J by 5 bases, with 0 bases of the junction left unmatched. The CDR3 sequence is CATYYKKLF. The CDR3 DNA follows: TGTGCCACCTATTATAAGAAACTCTTT.

This clone was found many times. The amino acid sequence in TCRdb belongs to a much larger clone and departs from this DNA's translation at residue 11, likely a sequencing read error; the sequence shown is translated from the DNA. This rearrangement joins TRGV3 to TRGJ1 or TRGJ2. In germline, CDR1 is VTNTFY, CDR2 YDVSTARD (reference sequence). This CDR3 is built from 13 residues. V was pared by 5 bases and J by 16 bases, with 20 bases of the junction left unmatched. The DNA for the CDR3 is TGTGCCACCTGGGTCCCTCAGGTCTTAGGATTGCTCTTT. Its translation is CATWVPQVLGLLF.

This clone was observed many times. V and J are TRGV5 and TRGJP2. The CDR3 has 14 amino acids. With 3 bases clipped from V and 6 bases from J, the junction kept 7 bases outside the gene matches. The germline CDR1 and CDR2 sequences are VINAFY and YDVSNSKD. The CDR3 DNA reads as TGTGCCACCTGGGACGGACGAGGTGATTGGATCAAGACGTTT. Translation gives CATWDGRGDWIKTF.

This clone was picked up many times. This sequence is one base from a far larger clone and is likely a read error. The sample carries other DNA sequences with the same CDR3. V is TRGV9 and J is TRGJ1 or TRGJ2. Since TCRdb gives no J gene, matching the DNA to germline was used here to assign it. V dropped 3 bases and J dropped 7; count of bases not matched to a gene: 15. CDR1 and CDR2 from the germline V gene are GITISATS and ISYDGTV (reference sequence). The CDR3 spans 15 residues. DNA of the CDR3: TGTGCCTTGTGGGAGCTCGACCCTTTTTGCTATAAGAAACTCTTT. Amino acids: CALWELDPFCYKKLF.

This clone was observed a few times. This chain links TRGV3 with TRGJ1 or TRGJ2. The J gene is not listed in TCRdb, so it was assigned here from a DNA match to germline. Losses at the gene ends were 0 bases for V and 3 bases for J; bases not matched to a gene: 8. The germline V gene has CDR1 VTNTFY and CDR2 YDVSTARD (reference sequence). This CDR3 spans 15 amino acids. The CDR3 DNA is TGTGCCACCTGGGACAGGTATGCCACTTATTATAAGAAACTCTTT. It specifies CATWDRYATYYKKLF.

This clone was recorded a few times. The chain recombines TRGV9 with TRGJ1 or TRGJ2. No J segment appears in TCRdb, so it was assigned here by matching the sequence to germline. The V gene's germline CDR1 is GITISATS and CDR2 ISYDGTV (reference sequence). The V segment lost 0 bases and the J segment 3 bases; nucleotides outside the gene matches: 11. The CDR3 has 16 amino acids. CDR3 coding DNA: TGTGCCTTGTGGGAGGTGCAACCCAATATTTATTATAAGAAACTCTTT. Protein sequence: CALWEVQPNIYYKKLF.

With regard to this clone: TCRdb's entry gives the protein of a much larger clone, which mismatches this DNA's translation at residue 3, likely from a read error; the protein reported here is translated from the DNA. This chain joins TRGV4 and TRGJ1 or TRGJ2. The J gene, not given by TCRdb, was assigned here from a germline match of the nucleotide sequence. Germline values: CDR1 EGSTGY, CDR2 YDSYTSSV. The CDR3 has 14 amino acids. CDR3 amino acids: CASWDGPRRYKKLF. The DNA of the CDR3 is TGTGCCTCCTGGGATGGGCCTCGTCGTTATAAGAAACTCTTT.

This clone was picked up a small number of times. TCRdb pairs this DNA with a much larger clone's protein that differs at residue 13, likely a read error; the protein shown was translated from the DNA. This chain connects TRGV9 to TRGJ1 or TRGJ2. Per the germline V gene, CDR1 is GITISATS and CDR2 is ISYDGTV (reference sequence). The CDR3 spans 15 residues. CDR3 nucleotides: TGTGCCTTGTGGGAGCTCGACCCTTTTTGTTATAAGAGACTCTTT. It encodes CALWELDPFCYKRLF.

As for this clone: TCRdb's protein, taken from a much larger clone, differs from this DNA's translation at residue 3, likely owing to a read error; the protein displayed comes from the DNA. This chain uses TRGV2 with TRGJ1 or TRGJ2. TCRdb is silent on the J gene; assignment here came from matching the DNA to germline. Germline V lookup: CDR1 EGSNGY, CDR2 YDSYNSKV. There are 14 residues in the CDR3. The CDR3 coding sequence is TGTGCCGCCTGGGACGGAAGGAATTATTATAAGAAACTCTTT. It yields the protein CAAWDGRNYYKKLF.